This T cell receptor beta chain was captured by sequencing in a study of siplizumab effects on memory and regulatory T cells. Sequenced by immunoSEQ multiplex PCR; TCRdb stores in-frame clones only, minus some. The sample holds about 82,000 clones, roughly 87% seen once. This CDR3 comprises 14 residues. Trimming left V 3 bases short and J 3 bases short, with 11 bases between. Germline CDR1 reads KGHSH; CDR2 reads LQKENI. Input material: Tregs sorted from blood. The origin of this receptor is a human donor in good health. V is TRBV18 and J is TRBJ1-1; D is perhaps TRBD1 (5 bases). In nucleotides, the CDR3 is TGTGCCAGCTCACCCGCGCGGGGGGACACTGAAGCTTTCTTT. It yields the protein CASSPARGDTEAFF.